This TCR beta chain was sequenced for a study of beta chain features in type 1 diabetes. Overall study context: Patients shared similar age, gender and cell yields with healthy donors.

About this clone itself: Its antigen is unidentified.

Expressed TCRB transcripts were sequenced, since all the RNA that had been isolated was reverse transcribed. TCRdb keeps only in-frame clones here, not all; method: immunoSEQ multiplex PCR. The sample contains 50,000 or so clones, under 55% of which appear only once. With 4 bases clipped from V and 5 bases from J, the junction kept 7 bases outside the gene matches. The CDR3 runs to 14 residues. Germline assignment: CDR1 SGHDT and CDR2 YYEEEE. General study points: In every one of the four CD4+ subsets, TCRB CDR3s were moderately but significantly shorter in Type 1 diabetes patients. PCR might pick shorter templates more often, in the same way for patients and controls. The naive, central memory and Treg TCRB repertoires showed an apparent similarity that was greater among patients than among healthy donors.

Sequencing was carried out using Tregs from blood. The TCR was taken from a man aged 25 to 40 with type 1 diabetes. The chain couples TRBV5-6 to TRBJ1-1; 8 bases line up with TRBD1. The CDR3 reads CASSRRGLGTEAFF. As DNA, the CDR3 is TGTGCCAGCAGCCGCAGGGGGCTGGGGACTGAAGCTTTCTTT.